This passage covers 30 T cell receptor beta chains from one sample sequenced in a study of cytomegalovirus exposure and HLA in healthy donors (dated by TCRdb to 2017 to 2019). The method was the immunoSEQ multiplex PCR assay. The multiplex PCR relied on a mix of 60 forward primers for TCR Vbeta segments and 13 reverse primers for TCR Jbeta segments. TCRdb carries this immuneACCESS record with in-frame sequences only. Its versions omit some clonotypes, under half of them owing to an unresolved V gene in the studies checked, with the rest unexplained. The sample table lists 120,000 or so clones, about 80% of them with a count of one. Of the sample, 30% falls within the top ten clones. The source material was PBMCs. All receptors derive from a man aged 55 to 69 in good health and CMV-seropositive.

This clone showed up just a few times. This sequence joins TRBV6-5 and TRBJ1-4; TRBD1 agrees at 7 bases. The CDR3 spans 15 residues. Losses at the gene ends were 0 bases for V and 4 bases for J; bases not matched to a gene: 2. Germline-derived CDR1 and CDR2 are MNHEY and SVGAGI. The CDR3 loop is CASSYSGQFNEKLFF. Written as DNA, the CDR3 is TGTGCCAGCAGTTACTCGGGACAGTTTAATGAAAAACTGTTTTTT.

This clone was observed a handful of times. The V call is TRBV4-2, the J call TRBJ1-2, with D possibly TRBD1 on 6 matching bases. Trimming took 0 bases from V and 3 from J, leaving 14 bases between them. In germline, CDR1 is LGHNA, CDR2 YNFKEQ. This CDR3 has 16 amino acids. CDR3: CASSQDSNKGDYGYTF. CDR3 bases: TGTGCCAGCAGCCAAGATAGCAACAAGGGGGACTATGGCTACACCTTC.

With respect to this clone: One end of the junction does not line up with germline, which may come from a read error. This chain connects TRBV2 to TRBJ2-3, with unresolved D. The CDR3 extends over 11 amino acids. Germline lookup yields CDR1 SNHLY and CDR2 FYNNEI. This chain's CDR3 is CSSSAVDTQYF. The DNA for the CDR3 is TGTTCCAGCAGTGCAGTAGATACGCAGTATTTT. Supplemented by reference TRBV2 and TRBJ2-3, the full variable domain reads EPEVTQTPSHQVTQMGQEVILRCVPISNHLYFYWYRQILGQKVEFLVSFYNNEISEKSEIFDDQFSVERPDGSNFTLKIRSTKLEDSAMYFCSSSAVDTQYFGPGTRLTVL.

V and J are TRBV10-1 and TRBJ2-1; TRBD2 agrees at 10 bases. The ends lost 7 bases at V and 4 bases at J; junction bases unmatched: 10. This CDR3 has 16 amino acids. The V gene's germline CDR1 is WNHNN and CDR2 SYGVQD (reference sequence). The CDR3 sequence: CASISVGTSEYNEQFF. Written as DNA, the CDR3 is TGCGCCAGCATCTCAGTCGGGACTAGCGAGTACAATGAGCAGTTCTTC.

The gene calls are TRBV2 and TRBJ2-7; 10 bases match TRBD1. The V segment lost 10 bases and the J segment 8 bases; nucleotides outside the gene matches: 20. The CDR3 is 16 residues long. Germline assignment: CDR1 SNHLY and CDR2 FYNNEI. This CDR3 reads CAITPLLKTGGQQQYF. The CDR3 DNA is TGTGCCATCACGCCGCTCCTAAAGACAGGGGGCCAGCAGCAGTACTTC.

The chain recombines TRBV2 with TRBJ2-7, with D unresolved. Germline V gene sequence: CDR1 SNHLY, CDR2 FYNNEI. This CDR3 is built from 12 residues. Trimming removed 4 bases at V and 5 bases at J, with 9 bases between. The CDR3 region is CASSGGENEQYF. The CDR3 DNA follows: TGTGCCAGCAGTGGTGGAGAAAACGAGCAGTACTTC. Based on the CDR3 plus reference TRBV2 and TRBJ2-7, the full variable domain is EPEVTQTPSHQVTQMGQEVILRCVPISNHLYFYWYRQILGQKVEFLVSFYNNEISEKSEIFDDQFSVERPDGSNFTLKIRSTKLEDSAMYFCASSGGENEQYFGPGTRLTVT.

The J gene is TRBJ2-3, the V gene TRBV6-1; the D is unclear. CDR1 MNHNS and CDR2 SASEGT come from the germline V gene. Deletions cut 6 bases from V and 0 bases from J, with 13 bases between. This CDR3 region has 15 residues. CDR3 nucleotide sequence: TGTGCCAGCAGCGACGTAGACATTAGCACAGATACGCAGTATTTT. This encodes CASSDVDISTDTQYF.

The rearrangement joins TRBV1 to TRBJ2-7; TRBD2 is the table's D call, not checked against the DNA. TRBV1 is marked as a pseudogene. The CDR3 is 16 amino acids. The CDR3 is CTSSHSGGPTHYEQYF. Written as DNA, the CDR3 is TGCACCAGCAGCCATAGTGGCGGCCCTACCCACTACGAGCAGTACTTC.

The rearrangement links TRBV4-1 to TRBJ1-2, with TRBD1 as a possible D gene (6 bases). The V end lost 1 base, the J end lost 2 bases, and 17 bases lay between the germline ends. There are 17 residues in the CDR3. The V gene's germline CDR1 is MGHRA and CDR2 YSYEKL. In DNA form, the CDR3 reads TGCGCCAGCAGCCAAGGTTACCAGGGGCGGGGGAACTATGGCTACACCTTC. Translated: CASSQGYQGRGNYGYTF.

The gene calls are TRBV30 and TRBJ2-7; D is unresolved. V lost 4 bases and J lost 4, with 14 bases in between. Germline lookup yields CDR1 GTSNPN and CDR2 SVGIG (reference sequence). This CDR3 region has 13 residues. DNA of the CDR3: TGTGCCTGGAAGGTTAAGCAGGCATACGAGCAGTACTTC. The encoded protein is CAWKVKQAYEQYF.

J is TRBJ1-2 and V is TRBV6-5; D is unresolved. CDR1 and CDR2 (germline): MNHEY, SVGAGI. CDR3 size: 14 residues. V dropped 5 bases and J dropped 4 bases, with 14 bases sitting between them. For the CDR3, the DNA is TGTGCCAGCAGTCGACCAAGGGAGGGCTATGGCTACACCTTC. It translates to CASSRPREGYGYTF.

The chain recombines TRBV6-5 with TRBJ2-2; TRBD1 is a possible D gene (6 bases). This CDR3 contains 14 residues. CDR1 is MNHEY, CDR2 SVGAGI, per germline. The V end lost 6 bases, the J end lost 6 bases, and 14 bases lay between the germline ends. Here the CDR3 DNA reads TGTGCCAGCAGAAAGGGGGTCTTGGCCGGGGAGCTGTTTTTT. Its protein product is CASRKGVLAGELFF.

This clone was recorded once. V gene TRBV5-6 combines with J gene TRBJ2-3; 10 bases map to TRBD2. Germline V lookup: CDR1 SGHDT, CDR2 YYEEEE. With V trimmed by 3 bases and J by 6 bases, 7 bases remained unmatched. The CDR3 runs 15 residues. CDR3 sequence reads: CASSSAGGPGDTQYF. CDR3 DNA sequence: TGTGCCAGCAGCTCAGCGGGGGGGCCGGGGGATACGCAGTATTTT.

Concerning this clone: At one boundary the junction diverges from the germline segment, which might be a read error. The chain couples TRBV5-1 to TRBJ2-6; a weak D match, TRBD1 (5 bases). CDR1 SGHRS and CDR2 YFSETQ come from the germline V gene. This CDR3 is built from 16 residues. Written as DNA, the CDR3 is TGCGCCAGCAGCACCAATCAGAACTCTGGGGCCAACGGCCTGACTTTC. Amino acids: CASSTNQNSGANGLTF.

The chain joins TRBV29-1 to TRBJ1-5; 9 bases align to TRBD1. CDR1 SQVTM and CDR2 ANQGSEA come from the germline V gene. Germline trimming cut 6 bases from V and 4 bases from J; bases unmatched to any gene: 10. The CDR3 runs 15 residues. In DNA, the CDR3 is TGCAGCGTGCGGGACAGGGTTGGAGAAAATCAGCCCCAGCATTTT. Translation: CSVRDRVGENQPQHF. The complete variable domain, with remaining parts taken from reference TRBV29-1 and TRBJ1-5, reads SAVISQKPSRDICQRGTSLTIQCQVDSQVTMMFWYRQQPGQSLTLIATANQGSEATYESGFVIDKFPISRPNLTFSTLTVSNMSPEDSSIYLCSVRDRVGENQPQHFGDGTRLSIL.

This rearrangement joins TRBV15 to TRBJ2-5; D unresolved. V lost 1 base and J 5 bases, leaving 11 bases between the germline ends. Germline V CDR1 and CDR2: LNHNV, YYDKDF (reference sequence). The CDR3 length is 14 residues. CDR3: CATSRGPSLETQYF. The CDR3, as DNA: TGTGCCACCAGCAGAGGTCCTAGTCTGGAGACCCAGTACTTC.

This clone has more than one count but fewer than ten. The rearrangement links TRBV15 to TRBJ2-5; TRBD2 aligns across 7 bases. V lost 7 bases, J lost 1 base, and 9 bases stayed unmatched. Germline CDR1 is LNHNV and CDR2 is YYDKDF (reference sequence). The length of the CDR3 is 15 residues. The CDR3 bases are TGTGCCACCAACCGGGCGGGAGAGTTCCAAGAGACCCAGTACTTC. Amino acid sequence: CATNRAGEFQETQYF. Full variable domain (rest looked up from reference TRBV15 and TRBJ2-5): DAMVIQNPRYQVTQFGKPVTLSCSQTLNHNVMYWYQQKSSQAPKLLFHYYDKDFNNEADTPDNFQSRRPNTSFCFLDIRSPGLGDTAMYLCATNRAGEFQETQYFGPGTRLLVL.

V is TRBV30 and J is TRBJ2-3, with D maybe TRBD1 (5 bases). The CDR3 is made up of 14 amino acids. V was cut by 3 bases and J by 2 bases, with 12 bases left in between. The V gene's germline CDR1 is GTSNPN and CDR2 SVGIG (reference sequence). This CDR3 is CAWRAWGATDTQYF. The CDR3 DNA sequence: TGTGCCTGGAGGGCTTGGGGCGCCACAGATACGCAGTATTTT.

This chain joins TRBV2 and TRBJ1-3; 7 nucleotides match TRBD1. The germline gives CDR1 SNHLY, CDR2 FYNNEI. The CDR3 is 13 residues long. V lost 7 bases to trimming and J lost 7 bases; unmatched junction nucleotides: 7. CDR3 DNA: TGTGCCAGCATAAGAGGCAGGGGGAACACCATATATTTT. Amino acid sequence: CASIRGRGNTIYF.

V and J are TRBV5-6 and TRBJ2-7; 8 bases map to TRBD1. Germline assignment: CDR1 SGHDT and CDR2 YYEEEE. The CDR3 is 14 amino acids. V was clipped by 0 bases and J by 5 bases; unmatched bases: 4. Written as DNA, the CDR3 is TGTGCCAGCAGCTTGGGACAGGGGTTCCACGAGCAGTACTTC. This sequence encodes CASSLGQGFHEQYF.

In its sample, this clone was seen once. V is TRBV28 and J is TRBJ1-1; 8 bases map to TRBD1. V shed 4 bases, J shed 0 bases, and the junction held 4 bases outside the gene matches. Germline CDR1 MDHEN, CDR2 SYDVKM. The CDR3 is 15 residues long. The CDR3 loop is CASSSPDRVNTEAFF. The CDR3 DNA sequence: TGTGCCAGCAGTTCCCCGGACAGGGTGAACACTGAAGCTTTCTTT.

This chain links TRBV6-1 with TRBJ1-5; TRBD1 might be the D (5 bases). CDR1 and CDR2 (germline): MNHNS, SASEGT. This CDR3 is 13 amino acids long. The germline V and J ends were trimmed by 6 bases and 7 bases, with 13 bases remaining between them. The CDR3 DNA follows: TGTGCCAGCAGGGCTGGGGGGGAACAGCCCCAGCATTTT. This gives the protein CASRAGGEQPQHF.

CDR3 sequence: CASSWDSGGYEQYF. In nucleotides, the CDR3 is TGTGCCAGCAGCTGGGACAGTGGGGGCTACGAGCAGTACTTC. V and J are TRBV11-2 and TRBJ2-7, with 7 bases matching TRBD1. In germline, CDR1 is SGHAT, CDR2 FQNNGV. J gave up 3 bases and V 4 bases, and 6 bases lay outside the gene matches. The CDR3 consists of 14 residues.

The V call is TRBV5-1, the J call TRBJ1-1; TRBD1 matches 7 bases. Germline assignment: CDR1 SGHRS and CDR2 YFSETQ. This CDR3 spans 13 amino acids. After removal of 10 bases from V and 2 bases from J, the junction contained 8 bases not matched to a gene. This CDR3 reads CASSRDRNTEAFF. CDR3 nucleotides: TGCGCCTCCTCCCGGGACAGAAACACTGAAGCTTTCTTT.

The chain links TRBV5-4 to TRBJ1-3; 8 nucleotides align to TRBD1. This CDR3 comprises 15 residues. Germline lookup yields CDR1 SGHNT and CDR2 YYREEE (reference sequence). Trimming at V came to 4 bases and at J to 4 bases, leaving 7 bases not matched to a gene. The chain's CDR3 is CASSGGQALGNTIYF. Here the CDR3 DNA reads TGTGCCAGCAGCGGGGGACAGGCTCTGGGAAACACCATATATTTT.

In DNA form, the CDR3 reads TGTGCCAGCCATCGGGACAGCTACTACAATGAGCAGTTCTTC. Translating gives CASHRDSYYNEQFF. This chain uses TRBV21-1 with TRBJ2-1; the D call in the table, TRBD1, was not verified against the DNA. TRBV21-1 is a pseudogene segment. The length of the CDR3 is 14 residues.

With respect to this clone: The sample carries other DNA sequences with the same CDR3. The CDR3 sequence: CASSEAILRGTDTQYF. The CDR3 nucleotides read TGTGCCAGCAGTGAAGCGATCCTGAGAGGGACAGATACGCAGTATTTT. The chain is built from TRBV6-1 and TRBJ2-3; perhaps TRBD2 as D (5 bases). CDR3 size: 16 residues. CDR1 and CDR2 (germline): MNHNS, SASEGT. V was pared by 0 bases and J by 3 bases, with 13 bases between.

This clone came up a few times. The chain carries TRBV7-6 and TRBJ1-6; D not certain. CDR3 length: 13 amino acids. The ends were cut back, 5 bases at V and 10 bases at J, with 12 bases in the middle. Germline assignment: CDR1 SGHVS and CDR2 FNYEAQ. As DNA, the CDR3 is TGTGCCAGCAGCCCTGGGCCAGGCTCACCCCTCCACTTT. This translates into CASSPGPGSPLHF.

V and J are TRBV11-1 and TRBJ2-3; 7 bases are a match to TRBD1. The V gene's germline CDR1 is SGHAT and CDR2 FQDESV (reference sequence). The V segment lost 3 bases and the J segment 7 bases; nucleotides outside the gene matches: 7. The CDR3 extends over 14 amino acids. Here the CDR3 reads CASSFPSTGNTQYF. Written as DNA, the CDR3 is TGTGCCAGCAGCTTCCCTTCGACAGGGAATACGCAGTATTTT.

CDR3 DNA: TGCGCCAGCAGCTTGACAGGGTGGGTCGAGGACGAGCAGTACTTC. This gives the protein CASSLTGWVEDEQYF. The chain recombines TRBV5-1 with TRBJ2-7; possibly TRBD1 for D (6 bases). Germline V gene sequence: CDR1 SGHRS, CDR2 YFSETQ. V lost 1 base and J lost 5, with 16 bases in between. The CDR3 length is 15 residues.